Included here is one TCR beta chain sequence, with context. Its antigen is not yet known. Base qualities were left out, and no much larger clone turns up one base away. The record originates from a study of blood T cell repertoires in COVID-19 (dated by TCRdb to 2018 to 2020). Background on the whole study: Samples from collaborators originated in the United States, Italy and Spain and spanned both the acute and convalescent phases of COVID-19. The samples were drawn from two sources: the first 160 participants of the ongoing ImmuneRACE study, and some 1,300 subjects contributed by 6 global collaborators. The sample metadata nearly always contained a de-identified subject ID, COVID-19 status, age in years and sex. The prospective study material was composed of cDNA or gDNA derived from T cells, B-cell-depleted T cells, or PBMCs. Where available, HLA class I and class II types were obtained from metadata supplied by the sample provider rather than from assay-based typing. The repertoires were made available in a free public database intended to serve as a resource for research on the immune response to SARS-CoV-2. Subjects who had been exposed to COVID-19, were actively infected with it, or had recovered from it provided the deeply sampled blood TCRbeta repertoires that made up the dataset. What the study reported, not specific to this receptor: The quantity of clinical and demographic metadata differed by source and by participant and was supplied without curation.

TCRbeta CDR3 regions were amplified from genomic DNA by means of the immunoSEQ Assay, a bias-controlled multiplex PCR. Per the authors' processing: The number of nucleated cells in each sample was estimated from the amplification of reference gene primers within the assay. Sequence reads were collapsed and filtered to measure the absolute abundance of every unique TCRbeta CDR3 rearrangement. Productive Simpson clonality was computed per sample as the square root of Simpson's diversity index over productive rearrangements. TCRdb provides this immuneACCESS table in a form limited to in-frame rearrangements. Some clones are lacking; in checked studies, under half of them reflect an unresolved V gene, and why the rest are absent is not known. Clone size and the V and J calls come from that table; the DNA yielded D and trimming. Recorded for this sample are 95,000 to 150,000 clones; 85% to 90% of them occurred a single time. The biggest ten clones account for 27% of the sample.

Taken from the germline V gene, the CDR1 and CDR2 loops are MNHEY and SVGAGI. From cysteine to phenylalanine, the CDR3 is 14 amino acids long. Kept here is only the CDR3 DNA, which spans 42 bases and is read in frame from base 1. For this chain, trimming is 7 bases at the V end and 4 bases at the J end, and the number of junction bases without a gene match is 4. Each collaborating institution followed its own protocols to collect whole blood in K2EDTA tubes. For TCRbeta analysis, collaborator samples were shipped as frozen whole blood, as isolated PBMCs, or as DNA extracted from either sample type. Sequencing used peripheral blood. This clonotype was sampled from a woman aged 80 or over with acute or convalescent COVID-19. This chain is built from TRBV6-5 and TRBJ1-2; 12 bases in the junction line up with TRBD1. CDR3 sequence: CASTLGQGAYGYTF. The base sequence is TGTGCCAGCACCCTGGGACAGGGGGCCTATGGCTACACCTTC.